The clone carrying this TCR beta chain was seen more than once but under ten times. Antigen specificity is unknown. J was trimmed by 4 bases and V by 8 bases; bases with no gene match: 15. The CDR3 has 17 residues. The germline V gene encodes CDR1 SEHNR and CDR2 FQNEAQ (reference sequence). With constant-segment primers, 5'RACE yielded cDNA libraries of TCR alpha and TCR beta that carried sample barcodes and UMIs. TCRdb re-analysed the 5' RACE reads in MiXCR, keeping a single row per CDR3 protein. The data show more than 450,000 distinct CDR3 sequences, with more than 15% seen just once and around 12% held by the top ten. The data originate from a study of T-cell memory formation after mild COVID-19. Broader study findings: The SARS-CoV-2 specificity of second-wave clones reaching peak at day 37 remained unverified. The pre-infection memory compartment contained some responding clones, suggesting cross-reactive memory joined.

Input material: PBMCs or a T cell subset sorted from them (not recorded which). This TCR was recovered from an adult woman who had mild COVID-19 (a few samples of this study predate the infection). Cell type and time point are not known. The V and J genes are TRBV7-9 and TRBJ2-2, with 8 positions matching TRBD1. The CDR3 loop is CASLVTAGGVRTGELFF. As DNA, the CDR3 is TGTGCCAGCCTCGTGACCGCAGGGGGCGTTCGCACCGGGGAGCTGTTTTTT.